This TCR beta chain emerged from a study of blood T cell repertoires in COVID-19. During active infection, Seattle patients enrolled and were then monitored through disease. Method: immunoSEQ multiplex PCR; TCRdb's copy keeps in-frame clones and lacks some. In the table there are 400,000 or so clones, around nine tenths of which are singletons. The CDR3 length is 14 residues. The V and J ends lost 7 bases and 0 bases respectively, with 9 bases between them. Germline V lookup: CDR1 MNHEY, CDR2 SVGAGI. Sequenced: peripheral blood. The receptor's source is a man younger than 35 with COVID-19, enrolled during active disease. The rearrangement links TRBV6-5 to TRBJ1-4; D is undetermined. The chain's CDR3 is CASTPGATNEKLFF. DNA of the CDR3: TGTGCCAGCACCCCCGGTGCAACTAATGAAAAACTGTTTTTT.